This TCR beta chain was captured in a study of regulatory T cells in long-lasting Graves disease (dated by TCRdb to about 2021). Turning to the overall study: To count as having persistent Graves' disease, a patient had to have received antithyroid drug treatment for over 5 years with TSH receptor autoantibodies remaining persistently positive. Persistent Graves' disease patients were compared with newly diagnosed Graves' disease patients by peripheral blood TCR sequencing and RNA sequencing. The study was registered as a clinical trial and conducted in China. TCR sequencing covered 13 persistent and some 20 newly diagnosed Graves' disease patients, some 35 samples in total. Persistent Graves' disease patients in the clinical cohort had taken antithyroid drugs for approximately 10 years on average.

This specimen's time point label, per the study, means: persistent/refractory GD, antithyroid drugs over 5 years with positive TRAb. For both TCR sequencing and RNA sequencing, RNA was extracted from PBMCs in TRIzol. The diagnosis of Graves' disease followed American Thyroid Association guidelines. Recruitment of patients was carried out at an endocrinology department in Xi'an, China. Each patient gave 7 to 9.5 milliliters of peripheral blood, collected in an EDTA anticoagulant tube. Ficoll Paque Plus density gradient separation was used to isolate PBMCs, and no additional T cell sorting was done. RNA quality was checked with an Agilent 2100 Bioanalyzer and agarose gel, and concentration with a NanoDrop 2000. This clonotype was seen many times. Which antigen it targets is not known. No qualities accompany the bases; no much larger clone lies one base away. Preparation of the library involved multiplex PCR. This sample was sequenced with an Illumina HiSeq 4000. CDR3 regions were amplified by Arm-PCR with iRepertoire HTBI primers to construct TCR beta libraries. PCR products were gel purified before sequencing. In the original analysis: Gene usage analysis of CDR3 amino acid clonotypes used the 62 TRBV and around 13 TRBJ segments found across samples. Filtered high-quality paired reads were merged into contigs using COPE and FqMerger. BLAST was used to align contigs to IMGT TRBV, TRBD and TRBJ reference genes, and CDR3 was defined according to IMGT. Highly expanded clones were defined as clonotypes with a frequency above 0.1%. Shannon entropy served as the measure of repertoire diversity, while the Gini coefficient captured V-J evenness. A clonotype was considered public if more than one individual shared it. TCRdb ran its own pipeline on the public reads, namely fastp trimming at Q25 and MiXCR clone calling, and kept in-frame beta chains. Every CDR3 protein is listed once, alongside the most common genes and DNA of its rows. Clone size and V and J calls follow TCRdb, not the original study. The sample table shows about 660,000 distinct CDR3 sequences, and 30% are seen once. The leading ten clones occupy under 55% of the sample.

Trimming costs V 5 bases and J 5 bases, and their ends lie 15 bases apart. CDR1 and CDR2 are drawn from the germline V gene: SGHTA, FQGNSA. The cysteine opens and the phenylalanine closes a CDR3 of 14 amino acids. The DNA shown is the 42-base CDR3, in frame from base 1. Paper-wide results and their limitations: TRBV28, TRBJ1-2 and TRBJ2-5 were preferentially used in persistent disease, while TRBV20-1 and TRBJ2-1 were favored in newly diagnosed disease. A larger number of public clonotypes was shared among persistent patients (more than 2,500) than among newly diagnosed patients (more than 850). Sequencing and analysis were limited to the TCR beta chain. The authors acknowledged the small sample size as a limitation that may reduce accuracy. Compared with newly diagnosed patients, patients with persistent Graves' disease had lower TCR Shannon entropy and fewer highly expanded clones, which suggests clonal expansion. Peripheral blood alone was examined, since thyroid tissue, which constituted the primary lesion, could not be accessed.

This TCR was sampled from a female donor with Graves disease. The chain couples TRBV7-2 to TRBJ1-2; perhaps TRBD1 is the D gene, with 5 bases matching. The sample was peripheral blood mononuclear cells (PBMCs), taken when the disease was refractory, from a patient treated with antithyroid drugs. The bases are TGTGCCAGCAGCCCGGGACCGATACTATATGGCTACACCTTC. It specifies CASSPGPILYGYTF. Here the CDR3 is joined to the reference TRBV7-2 and TRBJ1-2 genes, and the full variable domain is: GAGVSQSPSNKVTEKGKDVELRCDPISGHTALYWYRQSLGQGLEFLIYFQGNSAPDKSGLPSDRFSAERTGGSVSTLTIQRTQQEDSAVYLCASSPGPILYGYTFGSGTRLTVV.